What follows describes a single T cell receptor beta chain. Its cognate antigen is unknown. This record belongs to a study of cytomegalovirus exposure and HLA in healthy donors. General study results and limits: Productive status was seen about 90% or about 30% of the time for most TCR beta V segments in an earlier analysis. When analyzed later, a missense DCLRE1C variant was found to be linked to TCR beta V- and J-gene trimming. After further analysis at a later stage, roughly 15,000 TCR beta sequences were associated with HLA alleles at 0.05 false discovery rate.

Trimming removed 9 bases from V and 6 bases from J; junction bases left unmatched: 4. The CDR3 sequence is 12 residues long. Germline V gives CDR1 LNHDA, CDR2 SQIVND (reference sequence). 13 Jbeta primers and 60 Vbeta primers were used for the PCR. The table came from immunoSEQ multiplex PCR; TCRdb's copy has only in-frame clones and leaves some out. The sample records 150,000 or so clones, 75% to 80% being singletons. This TCR was sampled from a man in his forties in good health and CMV-seropositive. The rearrangement joins TRBV19 to TRBJ2-2; 7 nucleotides line up with TRBD2. The specimen sequenced was PBMCs. The CDR3 DNA reads as TGTGCCAGCCGGGACTACCCCGGGGAGCTGTTTTTT. Translation: CASRDYPGELFF.